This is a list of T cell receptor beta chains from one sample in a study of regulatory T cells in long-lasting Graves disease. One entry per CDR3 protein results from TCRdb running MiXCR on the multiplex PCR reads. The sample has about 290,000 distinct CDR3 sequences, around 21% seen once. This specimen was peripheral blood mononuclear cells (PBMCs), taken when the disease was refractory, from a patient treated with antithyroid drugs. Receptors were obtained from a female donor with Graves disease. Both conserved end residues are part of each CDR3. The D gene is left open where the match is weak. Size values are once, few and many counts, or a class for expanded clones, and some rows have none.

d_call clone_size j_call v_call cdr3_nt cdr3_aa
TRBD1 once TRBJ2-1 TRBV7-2 TGTGCCAGCAGCTTAGGGACAGGGGGAAACCTCAATGAGCAGTTCTTC CASSLGTGGNLNEQFF
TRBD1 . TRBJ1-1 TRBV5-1 TGCGCCAGCAGAGCTACTGGACAGGGGTCCACTGAAGCTTTCTTT CASRATGQGSTEAFF
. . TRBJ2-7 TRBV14 TGTGCCAGCAGCCAAGATGCGAGCTCCTACGAGCAGTACTTC CASSQDASSYEQYF
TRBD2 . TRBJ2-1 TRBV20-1 TGCAGTGCTAGTATGCGGGAGCCCTACAATGAGCAGTTCTTC CSASMREPYNEQFF
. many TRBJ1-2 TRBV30 TGTGCCTGGAGCTTAACAGGACAGTCACCTAACCATGGCTACACCTTC CAWSLTGQSPNHGYTF
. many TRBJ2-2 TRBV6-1 TGTGCCAGCAGTGCAGTAAGCGCCGGGGAGCTGTTTTTT CASSAVSAGELFF
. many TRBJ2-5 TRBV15 TGTGCCACCAGCAGAGAGTCAGCGAGGACCCAGTACTTC CATSRESARTQYF
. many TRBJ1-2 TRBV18 TGCGCCAGCAGCCCGGATAACTATGGCTACACCTTC CASSPDNYGYTF
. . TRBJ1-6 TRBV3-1 TGTGCCAGCAGCCAAGATTACACAGGGCCTTCACCCCTCCACTTT CASSQDYTGPSPLHF
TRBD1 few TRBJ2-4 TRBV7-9 TGTGCCAGCAGCTTAATCCGGGACAGGGGGGAAAAGGCCAAAAACATTCAGTACTTC CASSLIRDRGEKAKNIQYF
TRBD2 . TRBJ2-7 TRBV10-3 TGTGCCATCACTCAACCCTTCGGGACTAGCGGGAGGATTCCCTACGAGCAGTACTTC CAITQPFGTSGRIPYEQYF
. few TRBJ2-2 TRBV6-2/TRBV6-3 TGTGCCAGCCGGACGGCGACTCCTACCGGGGAGCTGTTTTTT CASRTATPTGELFF
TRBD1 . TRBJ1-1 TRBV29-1 TGCAGCGTTGAAGACCCCGGGACAGCGAATCCATACGTAGCTGAAGCTTTCTTT CSVEDPGTANPYVAEAFF
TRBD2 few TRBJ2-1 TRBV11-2 TGTGCCAGCAGCACCTCACTAGCGGGAGGGCCCAATGAGCAGTTCTTC CASSTSLAGGPNEQFF
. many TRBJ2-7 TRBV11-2 TGTGCCAGCAGTACCACAGGGTTATACGAGCAGTACTTC CASSTTGLYEQYF
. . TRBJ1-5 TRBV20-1 TGCAGTGCTAGAGATATACAGACTAGCAATCAGCCCCAGCATTTT CSARDIQTSNQPQHF
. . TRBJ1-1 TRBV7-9 TGTGCCAGCAGCCCCAGGGACTATCGGAACACTGAAGCTTTCTTT CASSPRDYRNTEAFF
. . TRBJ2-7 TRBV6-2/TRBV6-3 TGTGCCAGCAGCCAGACCGGGGCCTTCTACGAGCAGTACTTC CASSQTGAFYEQYF
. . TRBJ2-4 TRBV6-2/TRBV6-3 TGTGCCAGCAGTGAGCGATCCGTTGACATTCAGTACTTC CASSERSVDIQYF
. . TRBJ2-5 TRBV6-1 TGTGCCAGCAGAGCCGTAGAGACCCAGTACTTC CASRAVETQYF
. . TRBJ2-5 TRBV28 TGTGCCAGCAGTTTAATCCCGCAGGGTTGGGAGACCCAGTACTTC CASSLIPQGWETQYF
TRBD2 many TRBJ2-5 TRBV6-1 TGTGCCAGCAGTACAACCGGACTAGCGGGGAAAGAGACCCAGTACTTC CASSTTGLAGKETQYF
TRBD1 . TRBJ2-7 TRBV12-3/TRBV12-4 TGTGCCAGCAGCCCGGGACAGGGATTCTCCTACGAGCAGTACTTC CASSPGQGFSYEQYF
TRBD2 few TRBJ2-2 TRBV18 TGTGCCAGCTCACCACCGGTACTAGCGGGAGTTAACCCTTCAGGGGACACCGGGGAGCTGTTTTTT CASSPPVLAGVNPSGDTGELFF
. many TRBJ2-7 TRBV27 TGTGCCAGCAGTTTATCTGTGGGGAAAGCTCCCTACGAGCAGTACTTC CASSLSVGKAPYEQYF
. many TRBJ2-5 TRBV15 TGTGCCACCAGCCCAGGGGCGGACGAGACCCAGTACTTC CATSPGADETQYF
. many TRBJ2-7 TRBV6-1 TGTGCCAGCAGCCAAGGGCCCCCCTACGAGCAGTACTTC CASSQGPPYEQYF
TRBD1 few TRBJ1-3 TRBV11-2 TGTGCCAGCAGCAAGGGACAGGGAGGAAACACCATATATTTT CASSKGQGGNTIYF
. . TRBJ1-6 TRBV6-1 TGTGCCAGCAGAGAAAACAGGGAACGGTCACCCCTCCACTTT CASRENRERSPLHF
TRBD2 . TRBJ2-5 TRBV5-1 TGCGCCAGCAGCTTGGGGGGGAGGGGTCTCGAGACCCAGTACTTC CASSLGGRGLETQYF
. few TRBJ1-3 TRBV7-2 TGTGCCAGCAGCGCCACGGGGGGGGAAACTGGAAACACCATATATTTT CASSATGGETGNTIYF
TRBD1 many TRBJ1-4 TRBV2 TGTGCCAGCACCGGATGGGAAGGGGGCGCCGGAATAGGAGAAAAACTGTTTTTT CASTGWEGGAGIGEKLFF
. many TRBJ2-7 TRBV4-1 TGCGCCAGCAGCCCCCAGGCGGGAAGCGGGTTGGTCGGCGAGCAGTACTTC CASSPQAGSGLVGEQYF
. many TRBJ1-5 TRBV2 TGTGCCAGCAGTGTTCAAGGGCAGCCCCAGCATTTT CASSVQGQPQHF
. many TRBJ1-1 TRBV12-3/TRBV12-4 TGTGCCAGCACCCCCGGGACTTCCAACACTGAAGCTTTCTTT CASTPGTSNTEAFF
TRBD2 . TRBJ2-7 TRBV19 TGTGCCAGTAGTATAGATCTAGCGGGAGGAATCGACGAGCAGTACTTC CASSIDLAGGIDEQYF
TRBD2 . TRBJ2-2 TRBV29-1 TGCAGCGTTGAAGATAGCGGGCCGAACACCGGGGAGCTGTTTTTT CSVEDSGPNTGELFF
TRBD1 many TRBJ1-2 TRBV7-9 TGTGCCAGCAGTGCCGCAGGGGGCATCTATGGCTACACCTTC CASSAAGGIYGYTF
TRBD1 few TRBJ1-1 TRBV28 TGTGCCAGCAGTTTAAACAGGGGGCTTGGGACTGAAGCTTTCTTT CASSLNRGLGTEAFF
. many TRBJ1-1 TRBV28 TGTGCCAGCAGTTCCCCCAGCCGGGAAGCTTTCTTT CASSSPSREAFF